Shown below are 3 T cell receptor beta chains from a single sample sequenced in a study of T cell responses to AZD1222 COVID-19 vaccine. Some clones are missing from TCRdb's copy, which holds only in-frame ones; the method was immunoSEQ multiplex PCR. The sample has 150,000 to 200,000 clones; approximately 93% are singletons. The material sequenced was peripheral blood, taken on day 0 of AZD1222 vaccination. Receptors originate from an adult in good health.

The rearrangement joins TRBV5-1 to TRBJ2-1; the D is unclear. From germline, CDR1 is SGHRS and CDR2 YFSETQ. The CDR3 covers 13 residues. The V end was cut by 3 bases, the J end by 15 bases, with 19 bases between. For the CDR3, the DNA is TGCGCCAGCAGCTATCCCGAACGCGACTTGGCGTTCTTC. Its translation is CASSYPERDLAFF.

This clone was recorded once. The chain couples TRBV30 to TRBJ2-7; D is uncertain. The CDR3 has 14 amino acids. Trimming took off 4 bases at V and 5 bases at J, with 18 bases between the two ends. Germline lookup yields CDR1 GTSNPN and CDR2 SVGIG (reference sequence). CDR3 residues: CAWNRALLMHEQYF. The CDR3 DNA is TGTGCCTGGAATCGGGCGCTTTTGATGCACGAGCAGTACTTC.

This chain uses TRBV3-1 (or the pseudogene TRBV3-2) with TRBJ1-3; D gene unclear. The germline V gene has CDR1 LGHDT and CDR2 YNNKEL (reference sequence). Trimming stripped 1 base from V and 13 bases from J, with 11 bases between. There are 12 residues in the CDR3. CDR3 in DNA: TGTGCCAGCAGCCAAGGCGGAAGCGTAATATATTTT. It encodes CASSQGGSVIYF.